The clone carrying this T cell receptor (beta chain) showed up many times. CDR3 size: 15 residues. V lost 6 bases and J lost 0, with 12 bases in between. Unique molecular identifiers were incorporated into the prepared TCRbeta library. TCRdb itself ran the PCR reads through MiXCR, one entry per CDR3 protein. This repertoire shows about 180,000 distinct CDR3 sequences, approximately 10% found once; its top ten account for around 14%. The data originate from a study of T-cell reconstitution after alpha-beta-depleted transplantation in children. The chain employs TRBV12-3 or TRBV12-4 and TRBJ1-5, with D possibly being TRBD1 (5 bases). The receptor's source is a boy between 2 and 10 years old with acute myeloid leukemia, due to receive a stem cell transplant. Sequencing used PBMCs, obtained before TCRalphabeta/CD19-depleted stem cell transplant. The chain's CDR3 is CASSRDSGSNQPQHF. The CDR3 DNA reads as TGTGCCAGCAGCCGCGACAGTGGTAGCAATCAGCCCCAGCATTTT.